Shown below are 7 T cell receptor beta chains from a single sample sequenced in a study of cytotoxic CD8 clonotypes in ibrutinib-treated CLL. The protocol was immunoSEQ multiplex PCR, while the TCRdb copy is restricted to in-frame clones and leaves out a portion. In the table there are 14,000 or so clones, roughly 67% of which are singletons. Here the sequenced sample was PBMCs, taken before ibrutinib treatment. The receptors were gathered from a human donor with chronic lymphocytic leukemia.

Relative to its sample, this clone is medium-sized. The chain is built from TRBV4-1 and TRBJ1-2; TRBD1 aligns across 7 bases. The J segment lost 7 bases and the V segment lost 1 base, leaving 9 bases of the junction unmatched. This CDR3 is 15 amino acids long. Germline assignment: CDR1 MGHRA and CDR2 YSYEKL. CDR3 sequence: CASSQAPGGGGGYTF. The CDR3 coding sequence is TGCGCCAGCAGCCAAGCCCCAGGGGGAGGGGGTGGCTACACCTTC.

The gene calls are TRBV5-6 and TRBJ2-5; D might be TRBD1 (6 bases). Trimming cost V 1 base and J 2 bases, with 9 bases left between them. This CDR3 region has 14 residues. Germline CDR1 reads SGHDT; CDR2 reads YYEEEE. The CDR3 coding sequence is TGTGCCAGCAGCTTGTACAGGGAACAAGAGACCCAGTACTTC. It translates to CASSLYREQETQYF.

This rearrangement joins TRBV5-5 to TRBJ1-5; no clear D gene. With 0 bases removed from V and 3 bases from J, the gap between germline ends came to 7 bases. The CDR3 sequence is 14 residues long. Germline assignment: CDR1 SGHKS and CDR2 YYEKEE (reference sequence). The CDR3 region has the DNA TGTGCCAGCAGCTTGGCGGGCTTCAATCAGCCCCAGCATTTT. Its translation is CASSLAGFNQPQHF.

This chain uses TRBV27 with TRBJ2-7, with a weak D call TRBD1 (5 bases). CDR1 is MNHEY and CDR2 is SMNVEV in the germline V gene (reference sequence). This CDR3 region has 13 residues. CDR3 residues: CATAAGSSYEQYF. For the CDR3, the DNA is TGTGCGACGGCGGCAGGGTCGTCCTACGAGCAGTACTTC.

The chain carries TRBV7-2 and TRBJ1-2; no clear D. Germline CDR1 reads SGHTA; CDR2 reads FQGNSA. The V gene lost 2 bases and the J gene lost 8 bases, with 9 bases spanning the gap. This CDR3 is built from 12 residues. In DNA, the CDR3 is TGTGCCAGCAGCTTATTAGCGGGAGGCTACACCTTC. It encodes CASSLLAGGYTF.

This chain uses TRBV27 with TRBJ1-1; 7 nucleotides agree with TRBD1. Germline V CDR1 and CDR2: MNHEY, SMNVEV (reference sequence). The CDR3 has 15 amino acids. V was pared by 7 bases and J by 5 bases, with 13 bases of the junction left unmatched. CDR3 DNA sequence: TGTGCCAGCAAGGCCCTTGGACAGGAGCGGACTGAAGCTTTCTTT. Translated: CASKALGQERTEAFF.

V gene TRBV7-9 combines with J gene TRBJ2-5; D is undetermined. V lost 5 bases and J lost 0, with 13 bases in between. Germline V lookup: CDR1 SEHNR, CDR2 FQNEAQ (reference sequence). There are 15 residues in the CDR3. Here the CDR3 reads CASSPELRYQETQYF. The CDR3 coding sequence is TGTGCCAGCAGCCCTGAGTTACGGTACCAAGAGACCCAGTACTTC.